Listed below are T cell receptor beta chains from one sample, sequenced in a study of T cells in localized non-small cell lung cancer. Assay used: immunoSEQ multiplex PCR; TCRdb lists only in-frame clones, some missing. The sample includes under 25,000 clones, approximately 90% of them seen just once. The sequencing used peripheral blood, collected before any cancer treatment. These TCRs come from a male donor older than 55 with stage I squamous cell lung carcinoma. CDR3s include the opening cysteine and the closing phenylalanine or tryptophan. Fields, in order: D gene, V gene, clone size, J gene, CDR3 DNA, CDR3 protein. A D gene is named only where the DNA matches it firmly. Size values are once, few and many counts, or a class for expanded clones, and some rows have none.

TRBD2	TRBV4-3	-	TRBJ2-1	TGCGCCAGCAGCCACCCTGGACTAGCGGGAGAGCGGACCTACAATGAGCAGTTCTTC	CASSHPGLAGERTYNEQFF
-	TRBV28	-	TRBJ1-1	TGTGCCGGATACGGGACACTGAACCAGAGAGCTTTCTTT	CAGYGTLNQRAFF
TRBD1	TRBV6-4	-	TRBJ1-5	TGTGCCAGCACCCAGGGGGGGGGCAATCAGCCCCAGCATTTT	CASTQGGGNQPQHF
-	TRBV28	-	TRBJ2-3	TGTGCCAGCAGTGGCCCCCCGGGGGGCACAGATACGCAGTATTTT	CASSGPPGGTDTQYF
TRBD1	TRBV6-6	-	TRBJ1-1	TGTGCCACCAGGACAGGGGCCTGGAACACTGAAGCTTTCTTT	CATRTGAWNTEAFF
TRBD1	TRBV19	-	TRBJ2-1	TGTGCCAGTAGTATTTCGGCAGGGGGCTCCTACAATGAGCAGTTCTTC	CASSISAGGSYNEQFF
TRBD1	TRBV7-3	-	TRBJ2-3	TGTGCCAGCAGCCCTACAGGGGTGAATACGCAGTATTTT	CASSPTGVNTQYF
TRBD1	TRBV2	-	TRBJ1-5	TGTGCCAGCAGTGGACAGGGAGGTCATCAGCCCCAGCATTTT	CASSGQGGHQPQHF
-	TRBV5-4	-	TRBJ2-1	TGTGCCAGCAGTCCGGCTGACTACAATGAGCAGTTCTTC	CASSPADYNEQFF
-	TRBV11-2	-	TRBJ2-3	TGTGCCAGCAGCTTCGGAACAGATACGCAGTATTTT	CASSFGTDTQYF
TRBD1	TRBV18	-	TRBJ2-3	TGTGCCAGCTCACCTGGACAGGCCCGGGATACGCAGTATTTT	CASSPGQARDTQYF
-	TRBV18	-	TRBJ2-3	TGTGCCAGCTCACCACAATCAGCGGGCGGTGGAGATACGCAGTATTTT	CASSPQSAGGGDTQYF
-	TRBV6-4	-	TRBJ2-3	TGTGCCAGCAGTGACGGTCGGGGGAGCCCCACAGATACGCAGTATTTT	CASSDGRGSPTDTQYF
-	TRBV11-2	-	TRBJ2-1	TGTGCCAGCAGCTTATCAGGGGACAATGAGCAGTTCTTC	CASSLSGDNEQFF
-	TRBV19	-	TRBJ2-3	TGTGCCAGTAGTCCCGGCAGTGGCACAGATACGCAGTATTTT	CASSPGSGTDTQYF
TRBD1	TRBV5-6	-	TRBJ2-5	TGTGCCAGCAGCTCGGACAGGGGGAAGACCCAGTACTTC	CASSSDRGKTQYF
-	TRBV7-9	-	TRBJ1-4	TGTGCCAGCAGCTTAGAAGCAGGGTTAGCAAAACTGTTTTTT	CASSLEAGLAKLFF
-	TRBV25-1	once	TRBJ1-1	TGTGCCAGCAGTGTGGACAGCGCTAACACTGAAGCTTTCTTT	CASSVDSANTEAFF
TRBD2	TRBV7-3	-	TRBJ2-3	TGTGCCAGCAGCTTAACGGCGGGAGGAACAGATACGCAGTATTTT	CASSLTAGGTDTQYF
TRBD1	TRBV7-7	once	TRBJ2-2	TGTGCCACCACAGGGGATGCCACCGGGGAGCTGTTTTTT	CATTGDATGELFF
-	TRBV9	-	TRBJ2-7	TGTGCCAGCAGCGTGACATACCGGGGGTCGGGGGAGCAGTACTTC	CASSVTYRGSGEQYF
-	TRBV5-1	-	TRBJ1-5	TGCGCCAGCAGCCCGACGGGAATGAGCAATCAGCCCCAGCATTTT	CASSPTGMSNQPQHF
TRBD1	TRBV19	-	TRBJ2-7	TGTGCCAGTAGTATATTTACGGGACAGGGGAAAGGAGAGCAGTACTTC	CASSIFTGQGKGEQYF
-	TRBV30	-	TRBJ2-7	TGTGCCTGGACCATGGACGGCTCCTACGAGCAGTACTTC	CAWTMDGSYEQYF
TRBD1	TRBV6-1	-	TRBJ1-5	TGTGCCAGCAGGGAAACATACAGGGGGCTGAGCAATCAGCCCCAGCATTTT	CASRETYRGLSNQPQHF
TRBD2	TRBV7-9	-	TRBJ2-1	TGTGCCAGCAGTTTCCCTTCTAGCGGCAACTCCTACAATGAGCAGTTCTTC	CASSFPSSGNSYNEQFF
TRBD1	TRBV23-1	-	TRBJ1-5	TGCGCCAGCAGTCAGTTCACAGGGGTCGTTAACAATCAGCCCCAGCATTTT	CASSQFTGVVNNQPQHF
-	TRBV27	-	TRBJ1-5	TGTGCCAGCAGTCCCAGGGTTGGGGTCTATCGGGGCAATCAGCCCCAGCATTTT	CASSPRVGVYRGNQPQHF
-	TRBV28	-	TRBJ2-7	TGTGCCAGCAGTTCGGACAGTCCCTACGAGCAGTACTTC	CASSSDSPYEQYF
TRBD1	TRBV28	-	TRBJ2-6	TGTGCCAGCAGCTCGGGGACAGGGACCTCTGGGGCCAACGTCCTGACTTTC	CASSSGTGTSGANVLTF
TRBD2	TRBV7-2	-	TRBJ2-3	TGTGCCAGCAGCCCACTAGCGGGTGGGGATACGCAGTATTTT	CASSPLAGGDTQYF
TRBD1	TRBV18	once	TRBJ1-4	TGTGCCAGCTCTCAAACAGGGGTTCGGGAAAAACTGTTTTTT	CASSQTGVREKLFF
-	TRBV9	-	TRBJ2-7	TGTGCCAGCAGCGTAGGGGGCAGTCCCTACGAGCAGTACTTC	CASSVGGSPYEQYF